The 3 T cell receptor beta chains below all came from one sample that was sequenced in a study of blood T cell repertoires in COVID-19. TCRdb's table, derived via immunoSEQ multiplex PCR, lists solely in-frame clones and lacks some. The table includes around 120,000 clones, approximately 80% detected once. Input material: peripheral blood. The receptor set was obtained from an elderly woman with acute or convalescent COVID-19.

This clone was seen a handful of times. CDR3 protein: CASSIGGGAGYGYTF. CDR3 DNA: TGTGCCAGTAGTATTGGCGGGGGCGCAGGGTATGGCTACACCTTC. This chain uses TRBV19 with TRBJ1-2; D possibly corresponds to TRBD1 (6 bases). The V gene's germline CDR1 is LNHDA and CDR2 SQIVND (reference sequence). CDR3 size: 15 residues. V was trimmed by 3 bases and J by 5 bases, leaving 16 bases between them.

V gene TRBV7-2 combines with J gene TRBJ2-1, with 8 bases identical to TRBD1. Germline CDR1 SGHTA, CDR2 FQGNSA. This CDR3 contains 14 residues. J lost 6 bases, V lost 3 bases, and 4 bases had no gene match. CDR3 region: CASSFRTGTNEQFF. The CDR3 DNA sequence: TGTGCCAGCAGCTTCAGGACAGGGACCAATGAGCAGTTCTTC. The variable domain in full, with the rest retrieved from reference TRBV7-2 and TRBJ2-1, is GAGVSQSPSNKVTEKGKDVELRCDPISGHTALYWYRQSLGQGLEFLIYFQGNSAPDKSGLPSDRFSAERTGGSVSTLTIQRTQQEDSAVYLCASSFRTGTNEQFFGPGTRLTVL.

The chain uses TRBV7-8 and TRBJ1-1, with a possible D match to TRBD1 (6 bases). The germline V and J ends were trimmed by 5 bases and 2 bases, with 12 bases remaining between them. The CDR3 contains 14 residues. Looked up from germline, CDR1 is SGHVS and CDR2 is FQNEAQ. The DNA for the CDR3 is TGTGCCAGCAGCCCCCGGACAGCCAACACTGAAGCTTTCTTT. It specifies CASSPRTANTEAFF.